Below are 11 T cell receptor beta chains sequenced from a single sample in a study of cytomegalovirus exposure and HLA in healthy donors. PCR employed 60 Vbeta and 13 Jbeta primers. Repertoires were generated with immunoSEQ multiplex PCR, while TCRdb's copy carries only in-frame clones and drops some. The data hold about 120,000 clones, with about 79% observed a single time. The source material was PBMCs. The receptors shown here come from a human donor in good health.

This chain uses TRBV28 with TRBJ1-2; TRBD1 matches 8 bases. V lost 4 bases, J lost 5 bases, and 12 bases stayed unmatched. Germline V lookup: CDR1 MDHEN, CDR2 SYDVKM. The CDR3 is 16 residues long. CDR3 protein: CASSSPQGARQYGYTF. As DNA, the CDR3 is TGTGCCAGCAGTTCCCCCCAGGGGGCTCGTCAATATGGCTACACCTTC.

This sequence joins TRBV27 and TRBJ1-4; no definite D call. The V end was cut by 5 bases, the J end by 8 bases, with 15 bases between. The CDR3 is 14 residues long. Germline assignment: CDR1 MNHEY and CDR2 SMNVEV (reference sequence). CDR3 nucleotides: TGTGCCAGCAGTCCAGGATTCGAATGGGAAAAACTGTTTTTT. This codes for CASSPGFEWEKLFF.

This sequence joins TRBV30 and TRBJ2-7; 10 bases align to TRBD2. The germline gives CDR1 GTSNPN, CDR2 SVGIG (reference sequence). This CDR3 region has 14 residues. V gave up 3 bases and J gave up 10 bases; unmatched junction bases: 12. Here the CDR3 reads CAWRLPGTSAGQYF. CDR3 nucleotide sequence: TGTGCCTGGAGGCTTCCCGGGACTAGCGCGGGCCAGTACTTC.

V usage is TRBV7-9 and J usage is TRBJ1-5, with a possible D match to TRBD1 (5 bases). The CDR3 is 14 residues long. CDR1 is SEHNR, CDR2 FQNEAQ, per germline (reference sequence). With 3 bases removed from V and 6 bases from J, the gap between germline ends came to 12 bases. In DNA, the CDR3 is TGTGCCAGCAGCTTGGGGGGGGTGGGTCAGCCCCAGCATTTT. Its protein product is CASSLGGVGQPQHF.

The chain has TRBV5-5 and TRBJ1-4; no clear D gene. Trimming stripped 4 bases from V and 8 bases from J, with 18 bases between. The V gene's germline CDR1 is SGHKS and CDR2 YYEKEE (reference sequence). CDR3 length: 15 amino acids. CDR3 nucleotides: TGTGCCAGCAGCCAACCCTCCCAGATGGGCGAAAAACTGTTTTTT. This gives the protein CASSQPSQMGEKLFF. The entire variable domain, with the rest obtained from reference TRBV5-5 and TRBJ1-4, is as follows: DAGVTQSPTHLIKTRGQQVTLRCSPISGHKSVSWYQQVLGQGPQFIFQYYEKEERGRGNFPDRFSARQFPNYSSELNVNALLLGDSALYLCASSQPSQMGEKLFFGSGTQLSVL.

CDR3 region: CASVLNRGPGETQYF. The CDR3 nucleotides are TGTGCCAGTGTTCTAAACAGGGGGCCGGGGGAGACCCAGTACTTC. The chain is built from TRBV25-1 and TRBJ2-5; the match to TRBD1 covers 9 bases. The V and J ends lost 9 bases and 5 bases, in that order; junction bases with no gene match: 13. Germline V gives CDR1 MGHDK, CDR2 SYGVNS. The CDR3 has 15 amino acids.

In DNA, the CDR3 is TGTGCCAGCAGTTACTCTAGCGGGCCTGCCCCAGATACGCAGTATTTT. Its protein product is CASSYSSGPAPDTQYF. The rearrangement links TRBV6-6 to TRBJ2-3; TRBD2 matches 7 bases. V shed 0 bases and J 4 bases; nucleotides not matched to a gene: 7. In germline, CDR1 is MNHNY, CDR2 SVGAGI (reference sequence). The CDR3 has 16 residues.

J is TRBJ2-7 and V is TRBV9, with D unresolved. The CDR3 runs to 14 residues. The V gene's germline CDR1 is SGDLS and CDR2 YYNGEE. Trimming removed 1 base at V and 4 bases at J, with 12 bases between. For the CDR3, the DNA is TGTGCCAGCAGCGTAAATCCCCAGTCTTACGAGCAGTACTTC. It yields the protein CASSVNPQSYEQYF.

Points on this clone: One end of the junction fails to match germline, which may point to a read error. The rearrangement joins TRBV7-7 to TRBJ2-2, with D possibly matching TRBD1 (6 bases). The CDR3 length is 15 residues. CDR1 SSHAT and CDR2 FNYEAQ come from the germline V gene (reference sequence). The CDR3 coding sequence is TGTGCTAGCAGCTTAGCGACAGGTGTTGGCGGGGAGCTGTTTTTT. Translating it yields CASSLATGVGGELFF.

The CDR3 region is CASSLAGRAYEQYF. The CDR3, as DNA: TGCGCCAGCAGCTTGGCAGGGAGGGCCTACGAGCAGTACTTC. The V call is TRBV5-1, the J call TRBJ2-7; TRBD2 matches at 7 bases. V gave up 0 bases and J gave up 2 bases; unmatched junction bases: 2. The CDR3 loop spans 14 amino acids. Germline V lookup: CDR1 SGHRS, CDR2 YFSETQ.

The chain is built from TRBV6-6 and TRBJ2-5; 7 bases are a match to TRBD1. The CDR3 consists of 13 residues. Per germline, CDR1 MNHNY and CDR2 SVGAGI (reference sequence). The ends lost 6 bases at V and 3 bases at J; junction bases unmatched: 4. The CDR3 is CASRMTGKETQYF. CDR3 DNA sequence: TGTGCCAGCAGGATGACAGGGAAAGAGACCCAGTACTTC.